This T cell receptor beta chain was identified during a study of blood T cell repertoires in COVID-19. As handled by the study authors: Using reference gene primer amplification, nucleated cell counts were estimated. Produced via immunoSEQ multiplex PCR; TCRdb's table is partial and in-frame only. V and J calls and clone size come straight from that table; D and trimming were deduced from the DNA. The table lists 50,000 to 70,000 clones, approximately 80% of them singletons. Germline V gene lookup returns CDR1 SGHNT and CDR2 YENEEA. CDR3 length equals 16 residues. V was clipped by 5 bases and J by 0 bases, with 16 bases between them.

This TCR was sampled from a man aged 45-65 years with active or convalescent COVID-19. Sample: peripheral blood. The rearrangement links TRBV11-3 to TRBJ1-1, with D maybe TRBD1 (5 bases). CDR3 residues: CASSPGWGGMNTEAFF. CDR3 DNA sequence: TGTGCCAGCAGCCCCGGGTGGGGGGGAATGAACACTGAAGCTTTCTTT.